This T cell receptor beta chain derives from a study of early T cells in non-severe SARS-CoV-2 infection. Each CDR3 protein gets one entry after TCRdb re-called the 5' RACE reads with MiXCR. Among about 81,000 distinct CDR3 sequences listed, 11% to 15% were seen once. With V trimmed by 4 bases and J by 15 bases, 9 bases remained unmatched. Germline-derived CDR1 and CDR2 are SNHLY and FYNNEI. The CDR3 runs to 12 residues. This clonotype was counted between two and nine times. The V call is TRBV2, the J call TRBJ2-1; TRBD2 aligns across 7 bases. The sequence came from an adult who was a healthcare worker with PCR-confirmed SARS-CoV-2 infection or an uninfected control (not recorded which). The sequencing input was whole blood. CDR3 loop: CASSGSGVVLFF. The DNA for the CDR3 is TGTGCCAGCAGTGGGAGCGGGGTGGTTCTGTTCTTC.